This TCR beta chain was documented in a study of technical replicates of blood from several donors. The V gene's germline CDR1 is SGHRS and CDR2 YFSETQ. V was clipped by 4 bases and J by 1 base; unmatched bases: 5. The length of the CDR3 is 15 residues. TCRdb's table, derived via immunoSEQ multiplex PCR, lists solely in-frame clones and lacks some. This table holds about 100,000 clones, nearly 97% found once. The material sequenced was T cells isolated from PBMCs. This rearrangement joins TRBV5-1 to TRBJ2-7, with 10 bases matching TRBD1. The sequence derives from a human donor in good health. CDR3 bases: TGCGCCAGCAGCGTGGGGACAGGGGAGTCCTACGAGCAGTACTTC. Its translation: CASSVGTGESYEQYF.